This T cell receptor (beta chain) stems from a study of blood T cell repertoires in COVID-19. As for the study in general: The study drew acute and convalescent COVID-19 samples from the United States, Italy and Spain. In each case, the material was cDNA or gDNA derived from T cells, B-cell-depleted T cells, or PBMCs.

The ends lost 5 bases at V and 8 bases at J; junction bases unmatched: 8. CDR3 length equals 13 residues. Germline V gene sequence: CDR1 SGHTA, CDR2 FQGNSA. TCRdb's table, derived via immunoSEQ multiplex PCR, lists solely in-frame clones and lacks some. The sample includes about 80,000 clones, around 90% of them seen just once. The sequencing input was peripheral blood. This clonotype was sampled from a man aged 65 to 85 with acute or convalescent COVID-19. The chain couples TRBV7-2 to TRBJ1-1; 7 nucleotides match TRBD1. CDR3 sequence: CASSMDRSGEAFF. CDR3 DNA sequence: TGTGCCAGCAGCATGGACAGGTCAGGGGAAGCTTTCTTT.